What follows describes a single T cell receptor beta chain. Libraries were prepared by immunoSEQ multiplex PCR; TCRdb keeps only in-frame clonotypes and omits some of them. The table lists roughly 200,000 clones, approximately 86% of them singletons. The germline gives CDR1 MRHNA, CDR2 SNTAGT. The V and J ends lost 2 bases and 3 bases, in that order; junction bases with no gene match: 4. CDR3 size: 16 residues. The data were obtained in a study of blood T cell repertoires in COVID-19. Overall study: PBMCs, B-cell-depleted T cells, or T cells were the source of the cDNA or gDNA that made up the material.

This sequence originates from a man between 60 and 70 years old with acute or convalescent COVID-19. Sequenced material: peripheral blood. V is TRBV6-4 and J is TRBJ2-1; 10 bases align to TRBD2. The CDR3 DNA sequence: TGTGCCAGCAGTGACCGGACTAGCGGATACTACAATGAGCAGTTCTTC. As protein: CASSDRTSGYYNEQFF.